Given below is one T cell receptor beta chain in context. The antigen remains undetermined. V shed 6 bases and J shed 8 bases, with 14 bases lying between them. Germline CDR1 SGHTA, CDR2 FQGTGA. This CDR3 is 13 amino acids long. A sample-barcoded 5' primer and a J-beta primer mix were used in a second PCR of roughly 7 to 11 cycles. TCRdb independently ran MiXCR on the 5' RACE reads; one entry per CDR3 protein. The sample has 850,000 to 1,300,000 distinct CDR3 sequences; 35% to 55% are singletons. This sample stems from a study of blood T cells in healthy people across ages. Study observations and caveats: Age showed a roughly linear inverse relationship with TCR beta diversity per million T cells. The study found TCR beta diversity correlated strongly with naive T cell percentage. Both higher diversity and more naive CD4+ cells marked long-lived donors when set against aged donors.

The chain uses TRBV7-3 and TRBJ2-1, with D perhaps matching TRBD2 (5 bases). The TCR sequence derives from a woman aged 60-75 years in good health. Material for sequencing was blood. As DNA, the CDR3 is TGTGCCAGCAGGTCGGGGTTGTCCGATGAGCAGTTCTTC. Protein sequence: CASRSGLSDEQFF.